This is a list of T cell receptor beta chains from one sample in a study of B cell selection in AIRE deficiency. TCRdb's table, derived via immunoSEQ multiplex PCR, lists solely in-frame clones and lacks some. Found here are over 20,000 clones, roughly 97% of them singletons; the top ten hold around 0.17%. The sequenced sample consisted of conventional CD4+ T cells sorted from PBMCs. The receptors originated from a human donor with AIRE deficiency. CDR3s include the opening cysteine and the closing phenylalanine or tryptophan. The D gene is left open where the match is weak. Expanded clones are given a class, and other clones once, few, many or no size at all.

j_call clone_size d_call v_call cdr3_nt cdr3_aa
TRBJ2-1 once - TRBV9 TGTGCCAGCAGCGTAGATTTAAAGAGGAATGAGCAGTTCTTC CASSVDLKRNEQFF
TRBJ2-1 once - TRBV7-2 TGTGCCAGCAGCCTAAAGGTAAGCTCCTACAATGAGCAGTTCTTC CASSLKVSSYNEQFF
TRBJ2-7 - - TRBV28 TGTGCCTACCGGCGAGGCTACGAGCAGTACTTC CAYRRGYEQYF
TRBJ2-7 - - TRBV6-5 TGTGCCAGCAGTTACGGGGTCCTCTCCTACGAGCAGTACTTC CASSYGVLSYEQYF
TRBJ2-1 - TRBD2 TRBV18 TGTGCCAGCTCCCCTCTTTTTATAGCGGGAGCCGATGAGCAGTTCTTC CASSPLFIAGADEQFF
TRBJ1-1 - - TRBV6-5 TGTGCCAGCAGTAGCCGGATGAACACTGAAGCTTTCTTT CASSSRMNTEAFF
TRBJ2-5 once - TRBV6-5 TGTGCCAGCAGTTACGGTCAAGAGACCCAGTACTTC CASSYGQETQYF
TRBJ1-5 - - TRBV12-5 TGTGCTAGTGGTTTGGTTCTCTCCTCTCAAAACAATCAGCCCCAGCATTTT CASGLVLSSQNNQPQHF
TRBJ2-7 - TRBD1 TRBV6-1 TGTGCCAGCACCACAAATAGACAGGGGTCCCACGAGCAGTACTTC CASTTNRQGSHEQYF
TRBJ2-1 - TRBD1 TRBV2 TGTGCCAGATTCCTGGACAGGGGGGAACTAGGGACGGACAATGAGCAGTTCTTC CARFLDRGELGTDNEQFF
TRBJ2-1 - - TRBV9 TGTGCCAGCAGCGTAGGGAGGGGGCAAAATGAGCAGTTCTTC CASSVGRGQNEQFF
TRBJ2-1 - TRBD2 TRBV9 TGTGCCAGCAGCGGGGAACGGGAGGGCGGACCTTTCCTCGGCAATGAGCAGTTCTTC CASSGEREGGPFLGNEQFF
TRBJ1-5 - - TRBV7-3 TGTGCCAGCTCTCGGGGGGCTCAGCCCCAGCATTTT CASSRGAQPQHF
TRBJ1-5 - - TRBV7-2 TGTGCCAGCAGCTCCTACCTGGATAGCAATCAGCCCCAGCATTTT CASSSYLDSNQPQHF
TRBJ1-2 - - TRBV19 TGTGCCAGTAGTATAGAGGGGACCGGGGGCAACTATGGCTACACCTTC CASSIEGTGGNYGYTF
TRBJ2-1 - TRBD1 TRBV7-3 TGTGCCAGCAGCTCGAGACAGGGGAGCTCCTACAATGAGCAGTTCTTC CASSSRQGSSYNEQFF
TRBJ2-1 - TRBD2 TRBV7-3 TGTGCCAGCAGCCTGGAGAGTAGCGGGAGGGCCGTCTACAATGAGCAGTTCTTC CASSLESSGRAVYNEQFF
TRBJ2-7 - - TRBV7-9 TGTGCCAGCAGCTCCTATTACGAGCAGTACTTC CASSSYYEQYF
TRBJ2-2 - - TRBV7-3 TGTGCCAGCAGCACAGGGTCCACCGGGGAGCTGTTTTTT CASSTGSTGELFF
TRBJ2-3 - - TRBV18 TGTGCCAGCTCACCAGTAGTGACGGATGGACATACGCAGTATTTT CASSPVVTDGHTQYF
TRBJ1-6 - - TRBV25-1 TGTGCCAGCCGGGGAAGGATTTCACCCCTCCACTTT CASRGRISPLHF
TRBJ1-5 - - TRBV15 TGTGCCACCAGCAGAGATGACGAGAAGACAGAGGGCAATCAGCCCCAGCATTTT CATSRDDEKTEGNQPQHF
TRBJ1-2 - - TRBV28 TGTGCCAGCAGTTCCCAAGATAACTATGGCTACACCTTC CASSSQDNYGYTF
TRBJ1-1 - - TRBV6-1 TGTGCCAGCAGTCGATATGGGAGGGAAGCTTTCTTT CASSRYGREAFF
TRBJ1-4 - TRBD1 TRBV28 TGTGCCAGCAGTTCCCCGGGACAGGGGGTTGAAAAACTGTTTTTT CASSSPGQGVEKLFF
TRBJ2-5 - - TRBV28 TGTGCCAGCACCGAGACGGGCTTGCCCCAGTACTTC CASTETGLPQYF
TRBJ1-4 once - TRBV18 TGTGCCAGCTCCACCAAGCCAGGGACTAATGAAAAACTGTTTTTT CASSTKPGTNEKLFF
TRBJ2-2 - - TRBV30 TGTGCCTGGAGTGCCTTCACCGGGGAGCTGTTTTTT CAWSAFTGELFF
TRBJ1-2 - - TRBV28 TGTGCCAGCAGTTTACGACCCGGGACCCCTCGGAACTATGGCTACACCTTC CASSLRPGTPRNYGYTF
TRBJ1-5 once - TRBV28 TGTGCCAGCAGTTTTCGAGGGCTAGATCAGCCCCAGCATTTT CASSFRGLDQPQHF
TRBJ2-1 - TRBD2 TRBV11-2 TGTGCCAGCAGTTTAGAGCCGACTAGCGGGAGATTGGGGCAGTTCTTC CASSLEPTSGRLGQFF
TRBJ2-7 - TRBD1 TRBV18 TGTGCCAGCTCACTCCGGGACAGGGGATACGAGCAGTACTTC CASSLRDRGYEQYF
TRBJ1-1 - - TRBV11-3 TGTGCCAGCAGCTTAACAGCCGGGGGTGAAGCTTTCTTT CASSLTAGGEAFF
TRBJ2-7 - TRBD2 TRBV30 TGTGCCCAGGATTCCGCTAGCGGATCCTACGAGCAGTACTTC CAQDSASGSYEQYF
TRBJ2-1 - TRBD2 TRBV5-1 TGCGCCAGCAGCTTTCGAGCGGGAGTCAACAATGAGCAGTTCTTC CASSFRAGVNNEQFF
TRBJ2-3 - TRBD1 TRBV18 TGTGCCAGCTCACCACCAGGGGGCTTTGCAGATACGCAGTATTTT CASSPPGGFADTQYF
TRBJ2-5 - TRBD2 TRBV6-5 TGTGCCAGCAGTGAGCGGGAGTTGGAGACCCAGTACTTC CASSERELETQYF
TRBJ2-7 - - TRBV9 TGTGCCAGCAGCGTAGGGGCATCCCCAGGCTACGAGCAGTACTTC CASSVGASPGYEQYF
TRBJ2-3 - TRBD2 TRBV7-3 TGTGCCAGCAGCTTCCGGCAATTTTCGGCGGGAGTTCTGACAGATACGCAGTATTTT CASSFRQFSAGVLTDTQYF
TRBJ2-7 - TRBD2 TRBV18 TGTGCCAGCTCACCGGGACTAGCGGGATCCTACGAGCAGTACTTC CASSPGLAGSYEQYF
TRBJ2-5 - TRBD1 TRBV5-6 TGTGCCAGCAGTTCTATGACAGGGGGGGGAGAGACCCAGTACTTC CASSSMTGGGETQYF
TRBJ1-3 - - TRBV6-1 TGTGCCAGCAGTGAACGAGGCTCTGGAAACACCATATATTTT CASSERGSGNTIYF
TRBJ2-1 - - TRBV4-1 TGCGCCAGCAGCCAAGATGGAAGCGGTTACAATGAGCAGTTCTTC CASSQDGSGYNEQFF
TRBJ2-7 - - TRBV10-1 TGCGCCAGCAGTGAAGGGTCCCTCGGCAACGAGCAGTACTTC CASSEGSLGNEQYF
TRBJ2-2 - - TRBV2 TGTGCCAGCACAACAGAGAACACCGGGGAGCTGTTTTTT CASTTENTGELFF
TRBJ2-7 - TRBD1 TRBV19 TGTGCCAGTAGTCCTTTCTCAGGACAGGGATTAAGCGAGCAGTACTTC CASSPFSGQGLSEQYF
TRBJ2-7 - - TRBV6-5 TGTGCCAGCAGGACAACCTACGAGCAGTACTTC CASRTTYEQYF
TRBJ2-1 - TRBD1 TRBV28 TGTGCCAGCAGTTTAATGACAGGGGCCCACTACAATGAGCAGTTCTTC CASSLMTGAHYNEQFF
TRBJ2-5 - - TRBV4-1 TGCGCCAGCAGCCAAGGTACGGGAGTTTACCAAGAGACCCAGTACTTC CASSQGTGVYQETQYF
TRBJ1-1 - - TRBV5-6 TGTGCCAGCAGCTTGGTTTCCGTGTTCAGGAACACTGAAGCTTTCTTT CASSLVSVFRNTEAFF
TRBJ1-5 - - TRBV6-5 TGTGCCAGTGTTACGGGTTCGCTCAATCAGCCCCAGCATTTT CASVTGSLNQPQHF
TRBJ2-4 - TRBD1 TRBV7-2 TGTGCCAGCAGCTCATGGACAGGGGACAAAAACATTCAGTACTTC CASSSWTGDKNIQYF
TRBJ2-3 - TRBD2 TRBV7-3 TGTGCCAGCAGCTTAAGACTAGCGGGCCCAGATACGCAGTATTTT CASSLRLAGPDTQYF
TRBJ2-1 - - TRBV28 TGTGCCACCACCATAGGGGGGTCCTCCTACAATGAGCAGTTCTTC CATTIGGSSYNEQFF